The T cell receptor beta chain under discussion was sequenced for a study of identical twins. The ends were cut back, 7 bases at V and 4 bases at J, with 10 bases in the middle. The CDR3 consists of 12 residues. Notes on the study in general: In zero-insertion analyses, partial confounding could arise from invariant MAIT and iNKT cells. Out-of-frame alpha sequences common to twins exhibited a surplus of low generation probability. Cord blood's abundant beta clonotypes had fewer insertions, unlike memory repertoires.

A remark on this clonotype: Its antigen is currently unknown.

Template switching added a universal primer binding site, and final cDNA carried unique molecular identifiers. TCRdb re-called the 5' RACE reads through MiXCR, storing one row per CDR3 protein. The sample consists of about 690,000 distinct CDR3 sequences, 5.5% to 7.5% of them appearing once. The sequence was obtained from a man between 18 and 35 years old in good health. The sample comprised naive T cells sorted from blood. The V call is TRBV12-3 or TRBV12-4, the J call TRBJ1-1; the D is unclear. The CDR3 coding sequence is TGTGCCAGCACCAACGGTGTCACTGAAGCTTTCTTT. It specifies CASTNGVTEAFF.